The 3 T cell receptor beta chains given below trace back to one sample, sequenced in a study of blood T cell repertoires in COVID-19. Data came from immunoSEQ multiplex PCR; TCRdb stores just in-frame clones and leaves some out. The table shows hundreds of thousands of clones, with roughly four fifths occurring only once. Sequenced input: peripheral blood. These receptors were collected from an elderly man with acute or convalescent COVID-19.

This chain links TRBV5-4 with TRBJ1-2; 9 positions agree with TRBD1. Germline V gene sequence: CDR1 SGHNT, CDR2 YYREEE (reference sequence). The CDR3 sequence is 16 residues long. V gave up 3 bases and J gave up 7 bases; unmatched junction bases: 13. The CDR3 here is CASSWILGTGPTGYTF. CDR3 nucleotides: TGTGCCAGCAGCTGGATTCTCGGGACAGGGCCCACTGGCTACACCTTC.

This rearrangement joins TRBV2 to TRBJ2-7; 9 bases fit TRBD2. The CDR3 has 15 residues. The V and J ends lost 7 bases and 1 base, in that order; junction bases with no gene match: 8. Per germline, CDR1 SNHLY and CDR2 FYNNEI. CDR3 DNA: TGTGCCAGCACCATGGGACTAGCTCGATCCTACGAGCAGTACTTC. Translated, it gives CASTMGLARSYEQYF.

V and J are TRBV5-1 and TRBJ2-1; 8 nucleotides agree with TRBD1. The length of the CDR3 is 15 residues. CDR1 and CDR2 from the germline V gene are SGHRS and YFSETQ. The ends lost 0 bases at V and 10 bases at J; junction bases unmatched: 9. DNA of the CDR3: TGCGCCAGCAGCTTGGCGGACAGGGCTGAGCAAGAGCAGTTCTTC. It codes for CASSLADRAEQEQFF. Looking up the rest from reference TRBV5-1 and TRBJ2-1 gives the full variable domain: KAGVTQTPRYLIKTRGQQVTLSCSPISGHRSVSWYQQTPGQGLQFLFEYFSETQRNKGNFPGRFSGRQFSNSRSEMNVSTLELGDSALYLCASSLADRAEQEQFFGPGTRLTVL.